These 20 T cell receptor beta chains were sequenced from one sample in a study of blood T cell repertoires in COVID-19. Some clones are missing from TCRdb's copy, which holds only in-frame ones; the method was immunoSEQ multiplex PCR. The profile shows 50,000 or so clones, around 90% of them singletons. The specimen was peripheral blood. These receptors were collected from a human donor in a cohort sampled during active COVID-19.

This clone is a singleton in its sample. The chain is built from TRBV7-2 and TRBJ2-5, with 10 nucleotides matching TRBD2. This CDR3 is built from 15 residues. The J segment lost 4 bases and the V segment lost 4 bases, leaving 6 bases of the junction unmatched. Germline CDR1 and CDR2: SGHTA and FQGNSA. DNA for the CDR3: TGTGCCAGCAGCTCCAGGACTAGCGGCCGAGAGACCCAGTACTTC. The encoded protein is CASSSRTSGRETQYF.

The chain links TRBV24-1 to TRBJ2-7, with 7 bases lining up with TRBD2. CDR3 length: 14 residues. V lost 8 bases to trimming and J lost 4 bases; unmatched junction nucleotides: 10. Looked up from germline, CDR1 is KGHDR and CDR2 is SFDVKD. CDR3 bases: TGTGCCACCAAACAGCGGGAAGGATATTACGAGCAGTACGTC. Its translation: CATKQREGYYEQYV.

The chain uses TRBV12-3 or TRBV12-4 and TRBJ2-7; D remains ambiguous. V shed 3 bases and J shed 3 bases, with 6 bases lying between them. This CDR3 is built from 12 residues. The CDR3 reads CASSLNYYEQYF. CDR3 bases: TGTGCCAGCAGTTTGAACTACTACGAGCAGTACTTC.

The gene calls are TRBV19 and TRBJ2-5, with 13 bases fitting TRBD2. The V gene's germline CDR1 is LNHDA and CDR2 SQIVND (reference sequence). This CDR3 contains 16 residues. V lost 3 bases, J lost 3 bases, and 4 bases stayed unmatched. CDR3: CASSIRGTSGKETQYF. The CDR3 DNA reads as TGTGCCAGTAGTATCCGGGGGACTAGCGGGAAAGAGACCCAGTACTTC.

The V and J genes are TRBV5-4 and TRBJ2-1; unclear D gene. Trimming took off 0 bases at V and 2 bases at J, with 6 bases between the two ends. The germline V gene has CDR1 SGHNT and CDR2 YYREEE (reference sequence). The CDR3 has 14 amino acids. For the CDR3, the DNA is TGTGCCAGCAGCTTGGGTGGCCCCTACAATGAGCAGTTCTTC. Encoded protein: CASSLGGPYNEQFF.

The chain carries TRBV10-3 and TRBJ1-2; the D gene is possibly TRBD1 (5 bases). CDR1 and CDR2 (germline): ENHRY, SYGVKD. The ends were cut back, 2 bases at V and 2 bases at J, with 6 bases in the middle. The CDR3 is 13 residues long. In nucleotides, the CDR3 is TGTGCCATCAGTGAGGGGGCGAACTATGGCTACACCTTC. It yields the protein CAISEGANYGYTF.

The rearrangement joins TRBV30 to TRBJ1-5, with D perhaps matching TRBD1 (6 bases). V lost 4 bases and J 3 bases, leaving 10 bases between the germline ends. CDR1 and CDR2 (germline): GTSNPN, SVGIG (reference sequence). This CDR3 spans 13 amino acids. The CDR3 reads CAWTGGSNQPQHF. CDR3 sequence (DNA): TGTGCCTGGACGGGGGGCTCCAATCAGCCCCAGCATTTT.

This chain uses TRBV30 with TRBJ2-5; D is unresolved. CDR1 GTSNPN and CDR2 SVGIG come from the germline V gene (reference sequence). Between the trimmed V and J ends, which lost 3 bases and 3 bases, there was a span of 8 bases. This CDR3 spans 12 amino acids. The CDR3 spells CAWSPREETQYF. The CDR3, as DNA: TGTGCCTGGAGCCCCCGGGAAGAGACCCAGTACTTC.

The sample holds one count of this clone. This chain links TRBV5-1 with TRBJ2-7; TRBD1 is a possible D gene (6 bases). Germline-derived CDR1 and CDR2 are SGHRS and YFSETQ. V was pared by 0 bases and J by 1 base, with 17 bases between. The CDR3 loop spans 17 amino acids. In DNA, the CDR3 is TGCGCCAGCAGCTTGGGTCCAGGGGCTTGGGGTTCCTACGAGCAGTACGTC. The encoded protein is CASSLGPGAWGSYEQYV.

This clone was detected once. The rearrangement joins TRBV6-5 to TRBJ1-2, with TRBD1 as a possible D gene (6 bases). CDR3 length: 13 residues. Trimming removed 7 bases from V and 8 bases from J, with 17 bases in between. Germline lookup yields CDR1 MNHEY and CDR2 SVGAGI. The CDR3 is CASTTGQGPGYTF. In DNA form, the CDR3 reads TGTGCCAGCACCACCGGTCAGGGGCCCGGCTACACCTTC.

V usage is TRBV7-2 and J usage is TRBJ2-3; 10 nucleotides match TRBD2. J gave up 1 base and V 1 base, and 8 bases lay outside the gene matches. CDR3 length: 18 amino acids. The germline gives CDR1 SGHTA, CDR2 FQGNSA. The CDR3 protein is CASSLVTLAGVGTDTQYF. DNA of the CDR3: TGTGCCAGCAGCTTAGTAACGCTAGCGGGGGTGGGCACAGATACGCAGTATTTT. Complete variable domain (other parts from reference TRBV7-2 and TRBJ2-3): GAGVSQSPSNKVTEKGKDVELRCDPISGHTALYWYRQSLGQGLEFLIYFQGNSAPDKSGLPSDRFSAERTGGSVSTLTIQRTQQEDSAVYLCASSLVTLAGVGTDTQYFGPGTRLTVL.

J is TRBJ1-1 and V is TRBV14; 12 bases are a match to TRBD1. The CDR3 loop spans 14 amino acids. Trimming at V came to 1 base and at J to 11 bases, leaving 5 bases not matched to a gene. Germline CDR1 SGHDN, CDR2 FVKESK. This CDR3 is CASSQGGTGGLAFF. The CDR3 bases are TGTGCCAGCAGCCAAGGAGGGACAGGGGGCTTGGCTTTCTTT.

This chain links TRBV19 with TRBJ2-5, with 9 bases fitting TRBD2. The CDR3 loop spans 16 amino acids. Germline assignment: CDR1 LNHDA and CDR2 SQIVND (reference sequence). The ends lost 3 bases at V and 2 bases at J; junction bases unmatched: 7. Here the CDR3 DNA reads TGTGCCAGTAGTATTTTACTAGCGGGTCCTCAAGAGACCCAGTACTTC. It specifies CASSILLAGPQETQYF.

The rearrangement links TRBV28 to TRBJ1-2, with D perhaps TRBD1 (5 bases). Germline assignment: CDR1 MDHEN and CDR2 SYDVKM. The CDR3 is 14 amino acids. Trimming removed 7 bases at V and 5 bases at J, with 17 bases between. The CDR3 protein is CASTTVGVQYGYTF. In nucleotides, the CDR3 is TGTGCCAGCACTACAGTAGGGGTTCAATATGGCTACACCTTC.

A few counts support this clone. The chain combines TRBV28 with TRBJ2-7, with a tentative D call TRBD2 (6 bases). The germline gives CDR1 MDHEN, CDR2 SYDVKM. V was shortened by 5 bases and J by 2 bases, with 13 bases between the two germline ends. This CDR3 comprises 14 residues. CDR3 in amino acids: CASSLGGTPYEQYF. The DNA of the CDR3 is TGTGCCAGCAGTCTGGGAGGAACCCCCTACGAGCAGTACTTC.

A single count supports this clone. The V call is TRBV11-3, the J call TRBJ2-1; D is possibly TRBD2 (5 bases). V was trimmed by 0 bases and J by 0 bases, leaving 6 bases between them. Germline V gene sequence: CDR1 SGHNT, CDR2 YENEEA. The CDR3 is 15 residues long. CDR3 nucleotides: TGTGCCAGCAGCTTAGAAGGGAGCTCCTACAATGAGCAGTTCTTC. This codes for CASSLEGSSYNEQFF.

V gene TRBV28 combines with J gene TRBJ2-1, with 10 nucleotides matching TRBD2. The CDR3 sequence is 13 residues long. The germline V gene has CDR1 MDHEN and CDR2 SYDVKM. Trimming took 6 bases from V and 16 from J; bases not matched to a gene: 12. CDR3 nucleotides: TGTGCCAGCAGGAAAAGCGGGGGGGCCGTCTCCTTCTTC. It specifies CASRKSGGAVSFF.

This clone appeared a single time. V and J are TRBV9 and TRBJ2-2, with D maybe TRBD1 (5 bases). Germline values: CDR1 SGDLS, CDR2 YYNGEE. This CDR3 has 16 amino acids. V was trimmed by 0 bases and J by 6 bases, leaving 15 bases between them. CDR3 coding DNA: TGTGCCAGCAGCGTAGACGGTCAGGGAAACGCCGGGGAGCTGTTTTTT. Encoded protein: CASSVDGQGNAGELFF.

The J gene is TRBJ2-7, the V gene TRBV25-1, with a weak D call TRBD2 (7 bases). CDR3 size: 15 residues. Germline CDR1 MGHDK, CDR2 SYGVNS. V lost 3 bases and J 0 bases, leaving 12 bases between the germline ends. CDR3 protein: CASSDPRGRSYEQYF. CDR3 bases: TGTGCCAGCAGTGATCCGCGGGGGCGCTCCTACGAGCAGTACTTC.

This sequence joins TRBV7-2 and TRBJ2-4; 9 nucleotides agree with TRBD1. The V gene end was trimmed by 6 bases and the J gene end by 7 bases; junction bases not matched to a gene: 4. Looked up from germline, CDR1 is SGHTA and CDR2 is FQGNSA. The CDR3 is 13 amino acids. CDR3: CASSGTGQNIQYF. CDR3 nucleotide sequence: TGTGCCAGCAGTGGGACAGGGCAGAACATTCAGTACTTC.